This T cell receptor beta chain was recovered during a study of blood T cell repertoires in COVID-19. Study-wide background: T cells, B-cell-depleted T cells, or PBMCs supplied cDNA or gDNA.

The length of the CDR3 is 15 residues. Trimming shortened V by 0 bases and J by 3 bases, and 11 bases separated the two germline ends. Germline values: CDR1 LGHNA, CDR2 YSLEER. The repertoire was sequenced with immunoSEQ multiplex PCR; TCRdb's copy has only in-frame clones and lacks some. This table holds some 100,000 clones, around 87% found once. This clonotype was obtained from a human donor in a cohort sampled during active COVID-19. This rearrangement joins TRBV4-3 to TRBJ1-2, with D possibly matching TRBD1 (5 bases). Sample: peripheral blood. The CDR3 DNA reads TGCGCCAGCAGCCAAGACAGCTGGGGGGACTATGGCTACACCTTC. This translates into CASSQDSWGDYGYTF.